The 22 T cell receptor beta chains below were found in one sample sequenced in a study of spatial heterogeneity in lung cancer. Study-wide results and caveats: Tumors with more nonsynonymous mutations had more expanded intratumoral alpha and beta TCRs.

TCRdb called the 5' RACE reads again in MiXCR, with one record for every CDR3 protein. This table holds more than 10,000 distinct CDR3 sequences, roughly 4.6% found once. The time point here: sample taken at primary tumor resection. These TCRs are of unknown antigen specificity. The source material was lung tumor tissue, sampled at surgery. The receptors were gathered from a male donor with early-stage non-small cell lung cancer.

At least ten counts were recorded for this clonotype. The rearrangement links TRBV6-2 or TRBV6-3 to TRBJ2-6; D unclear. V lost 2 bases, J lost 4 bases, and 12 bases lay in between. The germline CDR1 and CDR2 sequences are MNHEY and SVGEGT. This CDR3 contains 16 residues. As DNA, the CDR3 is TGTGCCAGCAGTTACCGTATGGTGAGCGGGGCCAACGTCCTGACTTTC. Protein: CASSYRMVSGANVLTF.

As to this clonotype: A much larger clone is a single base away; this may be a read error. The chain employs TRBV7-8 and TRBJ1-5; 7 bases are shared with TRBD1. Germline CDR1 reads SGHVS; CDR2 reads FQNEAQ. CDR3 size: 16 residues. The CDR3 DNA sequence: TGTGCCAGCAGCTTTGAGACAGGGTGGAGCAGTCAGCCCCAGCATTTT. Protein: CASSFETGWSSQPQHF.

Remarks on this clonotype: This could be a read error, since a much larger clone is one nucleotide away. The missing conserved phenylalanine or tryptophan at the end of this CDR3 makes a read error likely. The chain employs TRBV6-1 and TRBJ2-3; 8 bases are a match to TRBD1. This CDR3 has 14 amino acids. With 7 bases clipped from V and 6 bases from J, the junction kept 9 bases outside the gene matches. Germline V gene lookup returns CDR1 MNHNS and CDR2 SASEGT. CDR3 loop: CASTADRAIDTQYL. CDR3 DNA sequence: TGTGCCAGCACAGCGGACAGGGCAATCGATACGCAGTATCTT.

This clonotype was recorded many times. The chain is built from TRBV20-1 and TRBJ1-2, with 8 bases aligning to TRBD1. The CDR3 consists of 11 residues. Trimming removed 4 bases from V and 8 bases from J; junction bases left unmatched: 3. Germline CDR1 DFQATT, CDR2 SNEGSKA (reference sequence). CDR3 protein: CSATQGEGYTF. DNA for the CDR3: TGCAGTGCTACACAGGGGGAGGGCTACACCTTC.

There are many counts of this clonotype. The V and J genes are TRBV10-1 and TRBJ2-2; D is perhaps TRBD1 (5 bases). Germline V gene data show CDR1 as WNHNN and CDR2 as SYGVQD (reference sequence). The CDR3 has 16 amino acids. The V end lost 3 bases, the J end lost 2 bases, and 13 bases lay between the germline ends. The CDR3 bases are TGCGCCAGCAGTGAAGGATCAGGGCTTAACACCGGGGAGCTGTTTTTT. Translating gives CASSEGSGLNTGELFF.

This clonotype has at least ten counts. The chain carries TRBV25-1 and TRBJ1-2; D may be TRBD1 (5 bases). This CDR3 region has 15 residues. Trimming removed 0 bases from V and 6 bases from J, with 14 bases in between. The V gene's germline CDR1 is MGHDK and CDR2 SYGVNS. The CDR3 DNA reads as TGTGCCAGCAGTGAATACGACCAGGGTTTCGATGGCTACACCTTC. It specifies CASSEYDQGFDGYTF.

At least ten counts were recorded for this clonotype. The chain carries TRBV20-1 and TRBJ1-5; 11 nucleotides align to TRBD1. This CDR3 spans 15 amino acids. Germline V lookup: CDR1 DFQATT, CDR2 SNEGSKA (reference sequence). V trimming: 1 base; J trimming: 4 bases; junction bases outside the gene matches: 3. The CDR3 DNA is TGCAGTGCTAGAGCCGGGACAGGGGGAAATCAGCCCCAGCATTTT. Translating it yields CSARAGTGGNQPQHF.

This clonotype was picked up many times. CDR3 coding DNA: TGCGCCAGCAGCATACAAACAGGAGTCGATGGCTACACCTTC. Translated: CASSIQTGVDGYTF. This chain connects TRBV5-1 to TRBJ1-2; TRBD1 might be the D (5 bases). V was shortened by 4 bases and J by 6 bases, with 16 bases between the two germline ends. The CDR3 contains 14 residues. The V gene's germline CDR1 is SGHRS and CDR2 YFSETQ.

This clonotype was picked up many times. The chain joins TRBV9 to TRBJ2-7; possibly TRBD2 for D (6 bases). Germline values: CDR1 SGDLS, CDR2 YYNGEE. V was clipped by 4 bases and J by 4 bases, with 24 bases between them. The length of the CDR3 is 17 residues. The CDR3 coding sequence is TGTGCCAGCAGCTTATACCCCAGGGTTGGGGCGGGATACGAGCAGTACTTC. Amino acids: CASSLYPRVGAGYEQYF.

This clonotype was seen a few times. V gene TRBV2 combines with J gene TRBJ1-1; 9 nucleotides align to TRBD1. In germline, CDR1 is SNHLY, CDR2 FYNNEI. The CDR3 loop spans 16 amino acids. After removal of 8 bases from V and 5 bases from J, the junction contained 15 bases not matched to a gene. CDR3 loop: CASHQTGGAGGTEAFF. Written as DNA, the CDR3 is TGTGCCAGCCATCAAACAGGGGGCGCGGGGGGAACTGAAGCTTTCTTT.

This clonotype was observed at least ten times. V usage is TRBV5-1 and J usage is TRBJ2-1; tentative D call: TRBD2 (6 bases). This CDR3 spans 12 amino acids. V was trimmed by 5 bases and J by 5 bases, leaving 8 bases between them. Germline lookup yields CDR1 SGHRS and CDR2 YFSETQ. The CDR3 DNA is TGCGCCAGCAGACGACTAGACAATGAGCAGTTCTTC. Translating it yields CASRRLDNEQFF.

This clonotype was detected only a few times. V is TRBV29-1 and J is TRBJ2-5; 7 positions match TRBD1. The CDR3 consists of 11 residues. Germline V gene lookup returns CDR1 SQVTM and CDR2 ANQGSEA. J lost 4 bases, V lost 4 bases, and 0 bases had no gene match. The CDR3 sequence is CSVAGGETQYF. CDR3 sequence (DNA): TGCAGCGTTGCAGGGGGAGAGACCCAGTACTTC.

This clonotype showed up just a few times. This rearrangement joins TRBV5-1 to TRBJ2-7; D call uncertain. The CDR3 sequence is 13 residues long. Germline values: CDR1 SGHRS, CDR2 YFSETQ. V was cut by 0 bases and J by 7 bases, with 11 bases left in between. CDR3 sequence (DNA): TGCGCCAGCAGCTTGGCTCAGGAGTTGGAGCAGTACTTC. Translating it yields CASSLAQELEQYF.

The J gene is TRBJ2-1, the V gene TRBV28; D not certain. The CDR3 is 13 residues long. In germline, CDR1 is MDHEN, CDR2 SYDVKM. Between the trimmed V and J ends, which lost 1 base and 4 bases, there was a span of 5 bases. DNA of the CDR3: TGTGCCAGCAGTTTATTAGGGTACAATGAGCAGTTCTTC. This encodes CASSLLGYNEQFF.

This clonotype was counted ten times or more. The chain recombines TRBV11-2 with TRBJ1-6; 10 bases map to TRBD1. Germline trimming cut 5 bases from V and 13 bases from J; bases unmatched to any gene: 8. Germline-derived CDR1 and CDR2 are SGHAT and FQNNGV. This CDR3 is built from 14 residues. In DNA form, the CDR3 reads TGTGCCAGCAGCAAGCCGGGACAGGGGTTTCCCCTCCACTTT. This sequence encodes CASSKPGQGFPLHF.

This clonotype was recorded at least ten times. The chain's CDR3 is CASSTPDRTNEKLFF. The CDR3 region has the DNA TGTGCCAGTAGCACCCCGGACAGGACGAATGAAAAACTGTTTTTT. This rearrangement joins TRBV19 to TRBJ1-4; TRBD1 matches at 7 bases. After removal of 6 bases from V and 5 bases from J, the junction contained 9 bases not matched to a gene. The CDR3 loop spans 15 amino acids. The germline V gene has CDR1 LNHDA and CDR2 SQIVND (reference sequence).

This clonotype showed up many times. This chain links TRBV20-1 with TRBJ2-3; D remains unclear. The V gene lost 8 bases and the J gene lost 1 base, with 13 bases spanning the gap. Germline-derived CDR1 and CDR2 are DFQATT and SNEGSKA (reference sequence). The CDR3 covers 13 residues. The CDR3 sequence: CSPRKARTDTQYF. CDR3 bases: TGCAGTCCCCGAAAGGCCCGCACAGATACGCAGTATTTT.

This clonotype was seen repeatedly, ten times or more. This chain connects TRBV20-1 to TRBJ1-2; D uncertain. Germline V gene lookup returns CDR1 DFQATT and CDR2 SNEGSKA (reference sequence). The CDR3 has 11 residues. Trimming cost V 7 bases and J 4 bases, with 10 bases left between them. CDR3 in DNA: TGCAGTGAGAAGGGTGTCTATGGCTACACCTTC. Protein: CSEKGVYGYTF.

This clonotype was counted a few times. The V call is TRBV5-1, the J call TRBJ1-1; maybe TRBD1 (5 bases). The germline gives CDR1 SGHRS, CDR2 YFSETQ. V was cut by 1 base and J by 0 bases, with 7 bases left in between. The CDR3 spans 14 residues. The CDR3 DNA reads TGCGCCAGCAGCTTGTCACAGGTGAACACTGAAGCTTTCTTT. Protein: CASSLSQVNTEAFF.

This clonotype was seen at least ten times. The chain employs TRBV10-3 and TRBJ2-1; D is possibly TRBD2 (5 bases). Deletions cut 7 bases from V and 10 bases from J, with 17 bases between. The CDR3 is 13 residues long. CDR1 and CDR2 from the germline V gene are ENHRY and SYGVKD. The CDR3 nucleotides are TGTGCCATCAAAAAGACCGAACTAGGGGAGCAGTTCTTC. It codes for CAIKKTELGEQFF.

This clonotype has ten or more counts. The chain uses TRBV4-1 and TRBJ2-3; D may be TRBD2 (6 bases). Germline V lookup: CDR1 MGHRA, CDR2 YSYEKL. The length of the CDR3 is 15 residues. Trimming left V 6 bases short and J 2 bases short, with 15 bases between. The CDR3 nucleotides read TGCGCCAGCAGACGCTTCCGGGGGTCCACAGATACGCAGTATTTT. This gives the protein CASRRFRGSTDTQYF.

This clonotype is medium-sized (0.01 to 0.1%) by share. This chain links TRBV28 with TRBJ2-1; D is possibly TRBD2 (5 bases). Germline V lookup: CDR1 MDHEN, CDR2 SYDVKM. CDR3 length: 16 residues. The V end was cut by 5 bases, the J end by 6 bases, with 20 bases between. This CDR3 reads CASSPPGSVNFNEQFF. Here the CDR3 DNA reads TGTGCCAGCAGTCCTCCAGGTAGCGTGAACTTCAATGAGCAGTTCTTC.